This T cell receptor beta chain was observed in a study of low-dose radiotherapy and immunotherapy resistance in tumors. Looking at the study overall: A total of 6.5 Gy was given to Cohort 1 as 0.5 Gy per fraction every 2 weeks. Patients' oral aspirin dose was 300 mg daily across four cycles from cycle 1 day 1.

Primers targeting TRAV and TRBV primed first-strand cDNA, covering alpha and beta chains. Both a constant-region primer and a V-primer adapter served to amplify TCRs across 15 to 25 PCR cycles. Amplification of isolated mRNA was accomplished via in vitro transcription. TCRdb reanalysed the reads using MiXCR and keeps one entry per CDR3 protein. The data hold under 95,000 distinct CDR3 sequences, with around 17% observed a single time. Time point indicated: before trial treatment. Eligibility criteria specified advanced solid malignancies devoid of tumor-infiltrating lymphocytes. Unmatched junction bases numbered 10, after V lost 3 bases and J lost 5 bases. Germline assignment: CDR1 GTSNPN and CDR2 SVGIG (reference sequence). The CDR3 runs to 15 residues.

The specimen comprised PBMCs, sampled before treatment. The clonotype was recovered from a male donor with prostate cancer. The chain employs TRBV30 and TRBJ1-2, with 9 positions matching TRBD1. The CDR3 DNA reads TGTGCCTGGAGCCAAACCCCGGGACAGGGTTATGGCTACACCTTC. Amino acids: CAWSQTPGQGYGYTF.